These 19 T cell receptor beta chains came from one sample sequenced in a study of blood T cell repertoires in COVID-19. TCRdb's table, derived via immunoSEQ multiplex PCR, lists solely in-frame clones and lacks some. The sample records 260,000 or so clones, approximately 85% being singletons. Sequenced material: peripheral blood. Receptors originate from a man aged 18 to 29 with active or convalescent COVID-19.

The chain uses TRBV29-1 and TRBJ2-7, with TRBD1 identical over 8 bases. This CDR3 comprises 11 residues. Germline lookup yields CDR1 SQVTM and CDR2 ANQGSEA. Trimming removed 4 bases from V and 6 bases from J; junction bases left unmatched: 2. Here the CDR3 DNA reads TGCAGCGTTGCAGGGGGCAGCGAGCAGTACTTC. Protein sequence: CSVAGGSEQYF.

V and J are TRBV29-1 and TRBJ1-1, with D possibly TRBD1 on 6 matching bases. Trimming stripped 4 bases from V and 1 base from J, with 13 bases between. The CDR3 runs to 14 residues. CDR1 is SQVTM, CDR2 ANQGSEA, per germline. CDR3 in DNA: TGCAGCGTTGGGGGTCAGGGGAAGAACACTGAAGCTTTCTTT. This encodes CSVGGQGKNTEAFF.

This clone was counted a single time. The chain uses TRBV20-1 and TRBJ1-1; D uncertain. The germline CDR1 and CDR2 sequences are DFQATT and SNEGSKA (reference sequence). The CDR3 sequence is 13 residues long. Trimming cost V 3 bases and J 4 bases, with 12 bases left between them. The DNA for the CDR3 is TGCAGTGCTAGTGGGAGGGTGGGCACTGAAGCTTTCTTT. Translation: CSASGRVGTEAFF.

The genes are TRBV5-1 and TRBJ2-7; TRBD1 agrees at 9 bases. V lost 0 bases to trimming and J lost 7 bases; unmatched junction nucleotides: 14. CDR1 is SGHRS and CDR2 is YFSETQ in the germline V gene. CDR3 length: 17 residues. CDR3 protein: CASSLGTGAGGLREQYF. In DNA form, the CDR3 reads TGCGCCAGCAGCTTGGGGACAGGGGCTGGGGGACTACGTGAGCAGTACTTC. Based on the CDR3 plus reference TRBV5-1 and TRBJ2-7, the full variable domain is KAGVTQTPRYLIKTRGQQVTLSCSPISGHRSVSWYQQTPGQGLQFLFEYFSETQRNKGNFPGRFSGRQFSNSRSEMNVSTLELGDSALYLCASSLGTGAGGLREQYFGPGTRLTVT.

This clone was seen only once. This sequence joins TRBV6-5 and TRBJ1-1; D remains unclear. Germline lookup yields CDR1 MNHEY and CDR2 SVGAGI. The CDR3 consists of 14 residues. Trimming took 7 bases from V and 4 from J, leaving 16 bases between them. CDR3 in DNA: TGTGCCAGCACCAGGAGGGAGGGTGGCACTGAAGCTTTCTTT. It is translated as CASTRREGGTEAFF.

The chain links TRBV5-8 to TRBJ2-1; possibly TRBD1 for D (6 bases). Trimming left V 4 bases short and J 7 bases short, with 15 bases between. The CDR3 is 14 residues long. CDR1 is SGHTS, CDR2 YDEGEE, per germline. CDR3 nucleotides: TGTGCCAGCAGCAGGGACATCTCGGATAATGAGCAGTTCTTC. This gives the protein CASSRDISDNEQFF.

This clone turned up a few times. The rearrangement links TRBV19 to TRBJ1-1; TRBD1 might be the D (6 bases). Germline V CDR1 and CDR2: LNHDA, SQIVND (reference sequence). Trimming took off 1 base at V and 7 bases at J, with 13 bases between the two ends. This CDR3 comprises 14 residues. The CDR3 nucleotides read TGTGCCAGTAGTATAGCCGGCAGGGGCGATGAAGCTTTCTTT. Translation gives CASSIAGRGDEAFF.

The rearrangement uses TRBV10-3 and TRBJ1-5, with D possibly TRBD1 on 5 matching bases. CDR3 length: 15 residues. Germline V lookup: CDR1 ENHRY, CDR2 SYGVKD. The V and J ends lost 4 bases and 2 bases respectively, with 12 bases between them. The CDR3 reads CAISGGGGGNQPQHF. CDR3 bases: TGTGCCATCAGTGGAGGTGGAGGGGGCAATCAGCCCCAGCATTTT.

This chain joins TRBV4-1 and TRBJ2-7; 9 nucleotides line up with TRBD2. Germline CDR1 reads MGHRA; CDR2 reads YSYEKL. The length of the CDR3 is 17 residues. V trimming: 4 bases; J trimming: 5 bases; junction bases outside the gene matches: 15. CDR3 protein: CASSPRGAGGPLDEQYF. The CDR3 nucleotides are TGCGCCAGCAGCCCTCGTGGTGCGGGGGGGCCTTTGGACGAGCAGTACTTC.

The J gene is TRBJ1-1, the V gene TRBV7-8; 7 bases align to TRBD1. Germline loops: CDR1 SGHVS, CDR2 FQNEAQ. The V segment lost 5 bases and the J segment 3 bases; nucleotides outside the gene matches: 3. This CDR3 has 13 amino acids. This CDR3 is CASSGDSYTEAFF. The CDR3, as DNA: TGTGCCAGCAGCGGGGACAGTTACACTGAAGCTTTCTTT.

This chain links TRBV19 with TRBJ1-2; TRBD1 aligns across 8 bases. CDR1 LNHDA and CDR2 SQIVND come from the germline V gene (reference sequence). The junction had 13 bases not matched to a gene; V was cut back by 6 bases and J by 4 bases. The CDR3 loop spans 16 amino acids. This chain's CDR3 is CASSHRGGARFYGYTF. CDR3 DNA: TGTGCCAGTAGCCACAGGGGGGGGGCGCGATTCTATGGCTACACCTTC.

The chain recombines TRBV6-1 with TRBJ1-6; 8 bases align to TRBD1. The CDR3 sequence is 15 residues long. V trimming: 1 base; J trimming: 6 bases; junction bases outside the gene matches: 2. Germline V gene data show CDR1 as MNHNS and CDR2 as SASEGT. The CDR3 sequence is CASSEVGQGNSPLHF. The CDR3 DNA sequence: TGTGCCAGCAGTGAAGTCGGACAGGGTAATTCACCCCTCCACTTT.

The genes are TRBV5-5 and TRBJ2-4; 9 bases match TRBD1. CDR3 length equals 16 residues. Germline V gene sequence: CDR1 SGHKS, CDR2 YYEKEE (reference sequence). J was trimmed by 8 bases and V by 2 bases; bases with no gene match: 11. The CDR3 bases are TGTGCCAGCAGCTTTGGGCGGACAGGGGCTGTTGACATTCAGTACTTC. The encoded protein is CASSFGRTGAVDIQYF.

This chain links TRBV7-9 with TRBJ1-2; perhaps TRBD1 as D (6 bases). The V gene lost 4 bases and the J gene lost 4 bases, with 13 bases spanning the gap. CDR1 SEHNR and CDR2 FQNEAQ come from the germline V gene (reference sequence). The CDR3 extends over 14 amino acids. CDR3 nucleotide sequence: TGTGCCAGCAGCTCAACGACAGGCCTCTATGGCTACACCTTC. Its translation is CASSSTTGLYGYTF.

The chain combines TRBV7-8 with TRBJ2-1; 8 nucleotides agree with TRBD2. V was pared by 5 bases and J by 2 bases, with 8 bases of the junction left unmatched. Germline V gene data show CDR1 as SGHVS and CDR2 as FQNEAQ. This CDR3 contains 16 residues. CDR3 sequence: CASSGRVAGTYNEQFF. In DNA, the CDR3 is TGTGCCAGCAGCGGGAGGGTAGCGGGAACCTACAATGAGCAGTTCTTC.

This chain links TRBV4-3 with TRBJ1-5, with TRBD1 identical over 8 bases. Germline CDR1 LGHNA, CDR2 YSLEER. The CDR3 sequence is 17 residues long. With 3 bases clipped from V and 0 bases from J, the junction kept 7 bases outside the gene matches. CDR3 coding DNA: TGCGCCAGCAGCCATTTTGGGACAGGAGATAGCAATCAGCCCCAGCATTTT. It yields the protein CASSHFGTGDSNQPQHF.

Comment on this clone: A junction end diverges from the germline sequence, so it may reflect a read error. The rearrangement links TRBV12-3 or TRBV12-4 to TRBJ1-5, with unresolved D. The CDR3 has 13 amino acids. CDR3 in amino acids: CASGFSGNQPQHF. Written as DNA, the CDR3 is TGTGCCAGCGGTTTTTCGGGCAATCAGCCCCAGCATTTT.

The chain recombines TRBV10-2 with TRBJ1-1; TRBD1 is a possible D gene (6 bases). Germline V gene sequence: CDR1 WSHSY, CDR2 SAAADI. Trimming took 8 bases from V and 3 from J, leaving 10 bases between them. The CDR3 spans 12 residues. For the CDR3, the DNA is TGCGCCAGCCGACAGGCTGACACTGAAGCTTTCTTT. Residues: CASRQADTEAFF.

This clone was detected only a few times. The CDR3 loop reads CASRQQGNQPQHF. The CDR3 nucleotides are TGTGCCAGTAGACAGCAGGGAAATCAGCCCCAGCATTTT. The V gene is TRBV19, the J gene TRBJ1-5; D possibly corresponds to TRBD1 (5 bases). The V end lost 6 bases, the J end lost 4 bases, and 10 bases lay between the germline ends. Per the germline V gene, CDR1 is LNHDA and CDR2 is SQIVND (reference sequence). CDR3 size: 13 residues.